The following is a TCR beta chain sequence with its context. Its antigen is unidentified. From the reads, TCRdb called clonotypes with MiXCR, one entry per CDR3 protein. Of around 770,000 distinct CDR3 sequences in the sample, 25% to 30% were seen once. The germline V and J ends were trimmed by 0 bases and 6 bases, with 6 bases remaining between them. The V gene's germline CDR1 is MGHRA and CDR2 YSYEKL. The CDR3 extends over 13 amino acids. This entry comes from a study of T cell repertoires in cytomegalovirus infection. This chain uses TRBV4-1 with TRBJ1-5; D gene unclear. The TCR sequence derives from a human donor in good health (CMV status not recorded). Some clones in this sample may be carry-over from other donors' samples. This specimen consisted of cultured CD8+ T cells from PBMCs, obtained from culture after CMV antigen stimulation. CDR3 sequence: CASSQESSQPQHF. In DNA form, the CDR3 reads TGCGCCAGCAGCCAAGAATCAAGTCAGCCCCAGCATTTT.